This T cell receptor beta chain was identified in a study of T-cell memory formation after mild COVID-19 (dated by TCRdb to 2020 to 2022). Regarding the study in general: Most TCR sequence clusters were specific to one of the two donors. In a couple of donors, T-cell clones that expanded and contracted after mild COVID-19 were followed by sequencing TCRalpha and TCRbeta repertoires longitudinally. The cohort was made up of two young adult volunteers, one female and one male, who were previously healthy.

Findings and caveats that apply to the study as a whole: Balanced CD4/CD8 phenotypes were observed for clones contracting from day 15 to 85, whereas a bias towards CD4+ was observed for a second wave of clones expanding from day 15 to 37. Some responding clones were detected in pre-infection memory, suggesting pre-existing cross-reactive memory T cells joined the SARS-CoV-2 response. Whether the second-wave clones peaking on day 37 were SARS-CoV-2 specific was not confirmed. The study covered only a couple of mild cases, and larger cohorts including severe cases with pre-infection samples were considered necessary. Contracting CD4+ clones turned up mainly in the CM and EM memory subsets, whereas EMRA was where CD8+ clones were enriched.

This clonotype has a handful of counts. Its antigen remains unidentified. It has no much larger one-base neighbor in the sample; base qualities were not kept. Ficoll-Paque density gradient centrifugation was the method used to isolate PBMCs. From the cysteine up to the phenylalanine, the CDR3 has a length of 18 residues. Of all the DNA, just the CDR3 is kept, 54 bases in frame from base 1. At the junction V is shortened by 2 bases and J by 1 base; bases outside the gene matches: 11. From the germline V gene, CDR1 is SGHTA and CDR2 is FQGTGA. Sequencing instrument: Illumina NovaSeq 6000. cDNA libraries for TCRalpha and TCRbeta were prepared by 5'RACE using constant-segment primers, with sample barcodes and unique molecular identifiers added. Trizol reagent was used to extract RNA from every sample. Amplification of the libraries took two PCR steps, and the second step added a second sample barcode plus Illumina TruSeq adapters. Sequencing of the libraries was done on an Illumina NovaSeq, producing 2 x 150 bp paired-end reads. The authors' pipeline ran thus. With migec v1.2.7, reads were demultiplexed and then collapsed into UMI-guided consensus sequences. Using mixcr v2.1.11, the UMI consensuses were aligned to TRA and TRB V and J templates and assembled into clonotypes. Expanded or contracted clonotypes were those called significant by both edgeR and NoisET, with noise models trained on biological replicates. For edgeR calls, the thresholds were a false discovery rate-adjusted p below 0.01 and a log2 fold-change of 1. As an exploratory analysis of dynamics, max-normalized trajectories of the 1000 most abundant clonotypes were examined by PCA with hierarchical clustering. The CD4 or CD8 phenotype of responding clones was assigned using the separately sequenced CD4+ and CD8+ repertoires. TCRdb reprocessing: public reads trimmed at Q25 with fastp, clones called with MiXCR, in-frame beta chains kept. Every entry covers one CDR3 protein and lists the most common genes and DNA from its rows. The V and J calls and clone size come from TCRdb's table, not from the authors' own analysis. The sample profile shows some 210,000 distinct CDR3 sequences; 15% to 20% of them were found once. Approximately 2.4% of the sample lies in the top ten.

The sequence joins TRBV7-3 to TRBJ2-1; 7 of the junction bases match TRBD2. The sequence derives from an adult woman who had mild COVID-19 (a few samples of this study predate the infection). The sample titles of this study are shuffled in the database, so cell type and time point are left out; the donor was told from shared clones. Sequenced sample: PBMCs or a T cell subset sorted from them (not recorded which). The CDR3 has the sequence CASSLSLSGIGSYNEQFF. The sequence in DNA is TGTGCCAGCAGCTTATCACTCAGCGGGATTGGGTCCTACAATGAGCAGTTCTTC. Outside the CDR3, residues come from the reference TRBV7-3 and TRBJ2-1 proteins, so the full variable domain is: GAGVSQTPSNKVTEKGKYVELRCDPISGHTALYWYRQSLGQGPEFLIYFQGTGAADDSGLPNDRFFAVRPEGSVSTLKIQRTERGDSAVYLCASSLSLSGIGSYNEQFFGPGTRLTVL.